This T cell receptor (beta chain) was identified in a study of cytomegalovirus exposure and HLA in healthy donors. As for the study in general: There were about 85 million unique TCRs (from HLA-typed donors) in an early data release.

This clone was detected only once. Its antigen is not known. Study outcomes and limitations: Some public TCRs appeared in many individuals, while most sequences were rare. Cytomegalovirus status was reportedly diagnosed by the classifier with high sensitivity and specificity. An analysis was carried out later, and it reportedly showed fewer N-insertions in an Asian-associated ancestry cluster than the roughly 670-donor mean.

With 1 base clipped from V and 4 bases from J, the junction kept 9 bases outside the gene matches. The CDR3 is made up of 16 amino acids. CDR1 and CDR2 (germline): SGHDT, YYEEEE. 60 Vbeta and 13 Jbeta primers were used in PCR. Assay used: immunoSEQ multiplex PCR; TCRdb lists only in-frame clones, some missing. The table shows approximately 90,000 clones, with around 82% occurring only once. Source material: PBMCs. The chain employs TRBV5-6 and TRBJ1-1; 8 bases are a match to TRBD1. This receptor was taken from a man aged 35 to 55 in good health and CMV-seronegative. CDR3 sequence (DNA): TGTGCCAGCAGCTTGCAGGACAGGGAACATGGCACTGAAGCTTTCTTT. Its protein product is CASSLQDREHGTEAFF.